The clone carrying this T cell receptor beta chain was observed a handful of times. Its antigen remains unidentified. This sample was taken from a study of identical twins. The CDR3 is 12 amino acids. Germline V lookup: CDR1 LNHDA, CDR2 SQIVND (reference sequence). V was shortened by 4 bases and J by 4 bases, with 7 bases between the two germline ends. TCRdb reprocessed the 5' RACE reads via MiXCR and lists one record per CDR3 protein. The repertoire consists of under 300,000 distinct CDR3 sequences, with roughly 13% occurring once and the leading ten covering about 4%. Study results and limitations: Low generation-probability sequences were in excess among twin-shared out-of-frame alpha sequences. High-abundance cord blood beta clonotypes had fewer insertions; memory repertoires showed none.

The sample was also reused in another study, on yellow fever vaccine responses in identical twins.

Sequencing was carried out using memory (CD45RO+) T cells sorted from blood. The sequence came from a woman aged 18-29 years in good health. This sequence joins TRBV19 and TRBJ1-1; D gene ambiguous. Here the CDR3 DNA reads TGTGCCAGTAGTACTGGTTTCACTGAAGCTTTCTTT. This encodes CASSTGFTEAFF.